The clone carrying this T cell receptor (beta chain) was counted between two and nine times. As yet, its antigen is unknown. Reverse transcribing all isolated RNA meant expressed TCRB transcripts were sequenced. Repertoires were generated with immunoSEQ multiplex PCR, while TCRdb's copy carries only in-frame clones and drops some. The repertoire includes roughly 280,000 clones, about 23% of them detected once, and roughly 0.011% sits in the top ten. Sorting with CD45RO/CCR7/CD25/CD127/CD95/CD27 yielded naive, central memory, regulatory and stem-like memory CD4+ cells. Purity (above 95%) was reached by all sorted populations. The data belong to a study of beta chain features in type 1 diabetes. General observations from the study: Type 1 diabetes patients had moderately but significantly shorter TCRB CDR3s in all four CD4+ subsets. PCR might favor shorter templates, but any such skew would affect patients and controls equally. Patients with type 1 diabetes carried fewer insertions and had more deletions at their VDJ junctions.

V dropped 0 bases and J dropped 10; count of bases not matched to a gene: 9. From germline, CDR1 is GTSNPN and CDR2 SVGIG (reference sequence). The CDR3 is made up of 15 amino acids. The sequenced material came from naive CD4+ T cells from blood. The chain joins TRBV30 to TRBJ2-1, with TRBD2 matching over 10 bases. The origin of this receptor is a woman aged 30 to 39 with type 1 diabetes. Here the CDR3 reads CAWSVGASGRGEQFF. CDR3 in DNA: TGTGCCTGGAGTGTAGGGGCTAGCGGGAGAGGGGAGCAGTTCTTC.